This T cell receptor beta chain comes out of a study of post-analysis software for immune sequencing data. For the study at large: The disease courses covered relapsing-remitting, secondary progressive and progressive-relapsing multiple sclerosis. Study results and caveats: In multiple sclerosis, normalized Chao1 diversity was significantly below that of controls.

For this clonotype: No antigen is known for it. A read error may account for a junction end that differs from germline.

Libraries were made from TCR beta cDNA, and they carried unique molecular identifiers. One entry per CDR3 protein, called by TCRdb with MiXCR from the PCR reads. The table has some 260,000 distinct CDR3 sequences, 36% seen once. The sample comprised blood. This clonotype originated in a girl between 5 and 17 years old with multiple sclerosis.

As DNA, the CDR3 is TGTGCCAGCAGCCAATCTCAGCGGCCCACAGATACGCAGTGTTTT. Translation: CASSQSQRPTDTQCF. The V call is TRBV14, the J call TRBJ2-3; D perhaps matches TRBD2 (5 bases). Germline CDR1 is SGHDN and CDR2 is FVKESK. There are 15 residues in the CDR3.